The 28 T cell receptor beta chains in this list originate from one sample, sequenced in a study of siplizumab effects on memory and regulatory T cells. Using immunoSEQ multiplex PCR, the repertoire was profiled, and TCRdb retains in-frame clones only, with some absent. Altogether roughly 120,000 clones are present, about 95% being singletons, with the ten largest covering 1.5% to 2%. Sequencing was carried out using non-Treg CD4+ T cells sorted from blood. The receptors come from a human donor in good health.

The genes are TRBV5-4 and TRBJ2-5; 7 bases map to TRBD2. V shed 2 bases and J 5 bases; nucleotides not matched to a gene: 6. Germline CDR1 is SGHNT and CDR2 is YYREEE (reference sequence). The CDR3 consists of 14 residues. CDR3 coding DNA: TGTGCCAGCAGCTTCATTGCGGGAGTGGAGACCCAGTACTTC. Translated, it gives CASSFIAGVETQYF.

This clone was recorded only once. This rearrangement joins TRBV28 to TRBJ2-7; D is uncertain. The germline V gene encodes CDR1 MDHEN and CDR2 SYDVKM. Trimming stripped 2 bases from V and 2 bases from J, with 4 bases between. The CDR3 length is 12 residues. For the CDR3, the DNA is TGTGCCAGCAGTTTACCCCCCTACGAGCAGTACTTC. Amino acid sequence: CASSLPPYEQYF.

In DNA, the CDR3 is TGTGCCAGCTCACCACCGTTACTAGGGAGTCTTTCTAATGAAAAACTGTTTTTT. This codes for CASSPPLLGSLSNEKLFF. The chain couples TRBV18 to TRBJ1-4; D unclear. The ends were cut back, 0 bases at V and 3 bases at J, with 17 bases in the middle. There are 18 residues in the CDR3. Per the germline V gene, CDR1 is KGHSH and CDR2 is LQKENI.

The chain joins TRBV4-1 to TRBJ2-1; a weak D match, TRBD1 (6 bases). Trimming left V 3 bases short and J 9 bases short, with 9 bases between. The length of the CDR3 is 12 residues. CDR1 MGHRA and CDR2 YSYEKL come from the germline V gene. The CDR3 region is CASSQFRGEQFF. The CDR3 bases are TGCGCCAGCAGCCAGTTCAGGGGTGAGCAGTTCTTC.

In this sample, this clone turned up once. The CDR3 bases are TGCGCCAGCAGCTTCGCCCTCTCCGTTAGCGGGATCGATGAGCAGTTCTTC. It codes for CASSFALSVSGIDEQFF. V is TRBV5-1 and J is TRBJ2-1; 8 nucleotides match TRBD2. This CDR3 spans 17 amino acids. V lost 2 bases to trimming and J lost 8 bases; unmatched junction nucleotides: 15. Germline-derived CDR1 and CDR2 are SGHRS and YFSETQ. The variable domain in full, completed from reference TRBV5-1 and TRBJ2-1, reads KAGVTQTPRYLIKTRGQQVTLSCSPISGHRSVSWYQQTPGQGLQFLFEYFSETQRNKGNFPGRFSGRQFSNSRSEMNVSTLELGDSALYLCASSFALSVSGIDEQFFGPGTRLTVL.

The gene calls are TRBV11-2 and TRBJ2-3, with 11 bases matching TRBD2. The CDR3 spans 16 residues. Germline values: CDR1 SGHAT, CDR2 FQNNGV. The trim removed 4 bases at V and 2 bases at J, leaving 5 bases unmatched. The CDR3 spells CASSSPSGRSTDTQYF. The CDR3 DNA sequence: TGTGCCAGCAGCTCGCCTAGCGGGAGGTCCACAGATACGCAGTATTTT.

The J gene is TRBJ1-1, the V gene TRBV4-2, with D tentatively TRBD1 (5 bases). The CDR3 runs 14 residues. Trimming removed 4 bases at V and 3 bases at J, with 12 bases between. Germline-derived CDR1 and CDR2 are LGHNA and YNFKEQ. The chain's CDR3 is CASSLSTGDTEAFF. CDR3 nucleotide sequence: TGTGCCAGCAGCCTTTCAACGGGGGACACTGAAGCTTTCTTT.

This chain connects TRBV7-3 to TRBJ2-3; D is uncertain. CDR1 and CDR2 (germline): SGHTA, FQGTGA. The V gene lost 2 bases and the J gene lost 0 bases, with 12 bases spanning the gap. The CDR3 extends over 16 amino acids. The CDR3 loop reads CASSLSQKSSTDTQYF. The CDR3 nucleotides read TGTGCCAGCAGCTTATCCCAGAAATCTAGCACAGATACGCAGTATTTT.

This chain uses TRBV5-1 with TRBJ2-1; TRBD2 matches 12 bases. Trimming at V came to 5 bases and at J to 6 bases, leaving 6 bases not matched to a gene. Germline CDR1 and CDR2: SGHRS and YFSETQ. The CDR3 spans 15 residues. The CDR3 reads CASRTSGGSGNEQFF. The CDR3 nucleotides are TGCGCCAGCAGAACTAGCGGGGGGTCAGGCAATGAGCAGTTCTTC.

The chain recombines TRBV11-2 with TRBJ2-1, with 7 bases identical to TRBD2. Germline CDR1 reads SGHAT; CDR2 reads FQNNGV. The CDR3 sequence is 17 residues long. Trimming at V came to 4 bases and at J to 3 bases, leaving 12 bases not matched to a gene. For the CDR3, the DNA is TGTGCCAGCAGCTCCCTGACTAGCCGGAGGGGCTACAATGAGCAGTTCTTC. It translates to CASSSLTSRRGYNEQFF.

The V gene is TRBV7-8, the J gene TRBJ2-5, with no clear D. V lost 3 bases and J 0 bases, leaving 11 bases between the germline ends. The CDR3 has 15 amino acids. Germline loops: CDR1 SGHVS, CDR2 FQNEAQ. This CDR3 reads CASSFRVGYQETQYF. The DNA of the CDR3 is TGTGCCAGCAGCTTTAGGGTAGGGTACCAAGAGACCCAGTACTTC.

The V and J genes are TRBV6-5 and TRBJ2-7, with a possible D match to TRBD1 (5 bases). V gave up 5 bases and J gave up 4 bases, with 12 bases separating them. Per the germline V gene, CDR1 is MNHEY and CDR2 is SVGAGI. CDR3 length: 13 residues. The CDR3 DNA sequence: TGTGCCAGCAGTATCGGACAAGCTTACGAGCAGTACTTC. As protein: CASSIGQAYEQYF.

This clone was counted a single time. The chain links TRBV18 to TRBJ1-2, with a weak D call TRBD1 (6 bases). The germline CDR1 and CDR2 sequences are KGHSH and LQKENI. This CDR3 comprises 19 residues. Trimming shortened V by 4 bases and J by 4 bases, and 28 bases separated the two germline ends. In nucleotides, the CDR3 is TGTGCCAGCTCACAAAATACAGGGAAATGGTCCACTGGAGGCTATGGCTACACCTTC. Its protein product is CASSQNTGKWSTGGYGYTF.

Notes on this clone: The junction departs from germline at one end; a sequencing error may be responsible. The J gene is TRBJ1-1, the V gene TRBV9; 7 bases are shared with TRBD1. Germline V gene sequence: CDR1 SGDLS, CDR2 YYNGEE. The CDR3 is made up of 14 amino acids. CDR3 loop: CASSVTGLNIEAFF. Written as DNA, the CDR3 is TGTGCCAGCAGCGTGACAGGGTTGAACATTGAAGCTTTCTTT.

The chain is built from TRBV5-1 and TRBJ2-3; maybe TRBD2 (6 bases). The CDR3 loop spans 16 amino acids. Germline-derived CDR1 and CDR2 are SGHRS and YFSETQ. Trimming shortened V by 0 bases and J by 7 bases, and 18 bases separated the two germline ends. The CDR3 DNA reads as TGCGCCAGCAGCTTGGCCTGGGAGGCAGTCCTAAATACGCAGTATTTT. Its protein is CASSLAWEAVLNTQYF.

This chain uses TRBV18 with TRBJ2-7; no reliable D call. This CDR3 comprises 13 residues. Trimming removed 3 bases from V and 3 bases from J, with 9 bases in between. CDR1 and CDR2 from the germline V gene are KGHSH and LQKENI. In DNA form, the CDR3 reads TGTGCCAGCTCACCGCTACTTGGCTACGAGCAGTACTTC. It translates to CASSPLLGYEQYF.

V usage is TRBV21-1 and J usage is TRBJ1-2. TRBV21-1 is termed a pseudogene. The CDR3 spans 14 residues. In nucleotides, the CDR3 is TGTGCCAGCAGCAGAGCCGAACTTACGTGCGGCTACACCTTC. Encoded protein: CASSRAELTCGYTF.

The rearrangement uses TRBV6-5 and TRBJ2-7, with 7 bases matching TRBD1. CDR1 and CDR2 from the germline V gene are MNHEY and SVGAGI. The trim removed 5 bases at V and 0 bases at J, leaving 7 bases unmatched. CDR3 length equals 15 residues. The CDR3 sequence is CASSNPPGGSYEQYF. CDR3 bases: TGTGCCAGCAGTAATCCTCCAGGGGGCTCCTACGAGCAGTACTTC.

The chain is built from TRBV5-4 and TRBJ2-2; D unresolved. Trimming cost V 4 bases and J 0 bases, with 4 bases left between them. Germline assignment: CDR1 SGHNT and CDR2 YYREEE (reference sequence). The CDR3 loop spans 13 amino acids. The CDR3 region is CASSAPNTGELFF. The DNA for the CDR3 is TGTGCCAGCAGCGCCCCGAACACCGGGGAGCTGTTTTTT.

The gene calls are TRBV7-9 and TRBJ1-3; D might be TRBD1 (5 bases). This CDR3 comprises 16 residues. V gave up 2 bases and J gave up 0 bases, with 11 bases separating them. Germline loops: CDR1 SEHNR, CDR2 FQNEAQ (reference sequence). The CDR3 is CASSLRGLNSGNTIYF. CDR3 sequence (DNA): TGTGCCAGCAGCTTACGGGGACTCAACTCTGGAAACACCATATATTTT.

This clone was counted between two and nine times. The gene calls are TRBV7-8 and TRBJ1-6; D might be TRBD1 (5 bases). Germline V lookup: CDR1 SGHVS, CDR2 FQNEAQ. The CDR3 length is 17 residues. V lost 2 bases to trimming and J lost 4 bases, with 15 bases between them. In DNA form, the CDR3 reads TGTGCCAGCAGCTTACAGGGTCCCCTGACTTATAATTCACCCCTCCACTTT. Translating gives CASSLQGPLTYNSPLHF.

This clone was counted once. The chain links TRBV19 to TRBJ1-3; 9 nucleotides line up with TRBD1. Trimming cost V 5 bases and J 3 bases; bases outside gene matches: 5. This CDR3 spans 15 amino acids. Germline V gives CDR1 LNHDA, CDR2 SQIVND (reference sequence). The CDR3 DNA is TGTGCCAGTAGTGGAACAGGGGGCGTTGGAAACACCATATATTTT. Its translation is CASSGTGGVGNTIYF.

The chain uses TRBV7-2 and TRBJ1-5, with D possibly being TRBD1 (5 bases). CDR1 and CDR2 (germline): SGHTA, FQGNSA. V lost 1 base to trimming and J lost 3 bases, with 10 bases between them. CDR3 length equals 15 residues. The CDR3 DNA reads TGTGCCAGCAGCTTAGAGGGGACTACCAATCAGCCCCAGCATTTT. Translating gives CASSLEGTTNQPQHF.

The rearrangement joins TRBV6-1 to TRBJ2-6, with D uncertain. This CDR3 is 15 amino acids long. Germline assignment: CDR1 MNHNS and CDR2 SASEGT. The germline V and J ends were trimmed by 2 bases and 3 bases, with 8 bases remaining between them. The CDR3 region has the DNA TGTGCCAGCAGTGAATGGCCCGGTGGGGCCAACGTCCTGACTTTC. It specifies CASSEWPGGANVLTF.

The CDR3 region is CASSATSGLNNEQFF. In DNA form, the CDR3 reads TGTGCCAGCTCAGCAACTAGCGGGTTAAACAATGAGCAGTTCTTC. The rearrangement joins TRBV18 to TRBJ2-1; 9 bases are shared with TRBD2. V lost 5 bases to trimming and J lost 5 bases; unmatched junction nucleotides: 7. CDR3 length equals 15 residues. Germline V CDR1 and CDR2: KGHSH, LQKENI.

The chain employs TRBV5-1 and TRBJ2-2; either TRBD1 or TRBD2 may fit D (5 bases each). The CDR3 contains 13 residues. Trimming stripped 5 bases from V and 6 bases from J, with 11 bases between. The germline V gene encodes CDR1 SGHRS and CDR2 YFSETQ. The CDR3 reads CASSGRGAGELFF. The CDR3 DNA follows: TGCGCCAGCAGTGGTCGGGGCGCCGGGGAGCTGTTTTTT. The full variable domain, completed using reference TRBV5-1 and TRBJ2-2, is KAGVTQTPRYLIKTRGQQVTLSCSPISGHRSVSWYQQTPGQGLQFLFEYFSETQRNKGNFPGRFSGRQFSNSRSEMNVSTLELGDSALYLCASSGRGAGELFFGEGSRLTVL.

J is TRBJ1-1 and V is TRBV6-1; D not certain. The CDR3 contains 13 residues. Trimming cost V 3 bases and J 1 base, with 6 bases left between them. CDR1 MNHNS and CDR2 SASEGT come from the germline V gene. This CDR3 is CASSEPGNTEAFF. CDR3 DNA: TGTGCCAGCAGTGAGCCAGGGAACACTGAAGCTTTCTTT.

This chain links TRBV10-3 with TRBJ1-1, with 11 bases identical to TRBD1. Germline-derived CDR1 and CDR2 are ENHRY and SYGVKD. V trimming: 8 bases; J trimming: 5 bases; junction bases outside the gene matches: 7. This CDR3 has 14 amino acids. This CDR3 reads CAISGTGGGTEAFF. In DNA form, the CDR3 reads TGTGCCATCTCCGGGACAGGGGGAGGAACTGAAGCTTTCTTT.